This is a list of T cell receptor beta chains from one sample in a study of cytomegalovirus exposure and HLA in healthy donors. Repertoires were generated with immunoSEQ multiplex PCR, while TCRdb's copy carries only in-frame clones and drops some. The sample comprises 90,000 to 150,000 clones, 80% to 85% of which are singletons, and less than 2.5% rests with the top ten. Sequencing was done on a sample of PBMCs. All receptors come from a woman in her forties in good health and CMV-seronegative. The CDR3 runs from the conserved cysteine through the conserved F or W. The order of the fields is clone size, V gene, D gene, J gene, CDR3 protein, CDR3 DNA. A D gene is named only where the DNA matches it firmly. The size field is filled for only some rows; it gives once, few, many or a size class.

few	TRBV2	TRBD1	TRBJ2-7	CASSENRDRGYEQYF	TGTGCCAGCAGTGAAAATCGCGACAGGGGGTACGAGCAGTACTTC
NA	TRBV5-1	NA	TRBJ2-7	CASSLDVDYGQYEQYF	TGCGCCAGCAGCTTGGATGTCGATTACGGACAGTACGAGCAGTACTTC
NA	TRBV2	TRBD1	TRBJ1-2	CASSEARDSRHLAYGYTF	TGTGCCAGCAGTGAAGCTAGGGACAGCAGACACCTTGCCTATGGCTACACCTTC
NA	TRBV7-9	NA	TRBJ2-4	CASSSPRRTDPKNIQYF	TGTGCCAGCAGCTCCCCGAGGAGGACAGACCCCAAAAACATTCAGTACTTC
NA	TRBV18	TRBD1	TRBJ2-3	CASSPGTGSTDTQYF	TGTGCCAGCTCACCAGGGACAGGGAGCACAGATACGCAGTATTTT
NA	TRBV11-2	NA	TRBJ2-5	CASSPSPSNLGRETQYF	TGTGCCAGCAGCCCCAGCCCATCCAACCTTGGGAGGGAGACCCAGTACTTC
NA	TRBV28	NA	TRBJ1-5	CASSGRDWVSNQPQHF	TGTGCCAGCAGTGGGAGGGACTGGGTTAGCAATCAGCCCCAGCATTTT
NA	TRBV5-6	TRBD2	TRBJ2-1	CASSLTSVWLEQFF	TGTGCCAGCAGCTTGACTAGCGTCTGGCTTGAGCAGTTCTTC
NA	TRBV5-4	TRBD1	TRBJ1-1	CASSLGTGDIMNTEAFF	TGTGCCAGCAGCTTGGGTACAGGGGATATTATGAACACTGAAGCTTTCTTT
NA	TRBV5-1	NA	TRBJ1-2	CASSLEGEGGYGYTF	TGCGCCAGCAGCTTGGAGGGGGAAGGAGGCTATGGCTACACCTTC